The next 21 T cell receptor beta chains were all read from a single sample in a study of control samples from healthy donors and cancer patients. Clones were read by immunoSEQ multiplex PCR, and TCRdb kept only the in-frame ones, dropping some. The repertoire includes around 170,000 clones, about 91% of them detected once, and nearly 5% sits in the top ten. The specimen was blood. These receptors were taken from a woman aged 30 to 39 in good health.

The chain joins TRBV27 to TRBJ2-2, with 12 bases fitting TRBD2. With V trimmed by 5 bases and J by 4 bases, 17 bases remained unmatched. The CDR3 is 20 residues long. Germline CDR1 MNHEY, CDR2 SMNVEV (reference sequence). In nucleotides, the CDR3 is TGTGCCAGCAGTATCCCTAGCGGGAGGGCCCTCCCGCTTGTCACCGGGGAGCTGTTTTTT. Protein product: CASSIPSGRALPLVTGELFF.

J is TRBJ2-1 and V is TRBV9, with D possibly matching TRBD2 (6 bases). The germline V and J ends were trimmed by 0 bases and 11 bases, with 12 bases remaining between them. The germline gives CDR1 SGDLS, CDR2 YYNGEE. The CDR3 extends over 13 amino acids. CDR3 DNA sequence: TGTGCCAGCAGCGTAGGTAGCGGACCAAAGCAGTTCTTC. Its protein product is CASSVGSGPKQFF.

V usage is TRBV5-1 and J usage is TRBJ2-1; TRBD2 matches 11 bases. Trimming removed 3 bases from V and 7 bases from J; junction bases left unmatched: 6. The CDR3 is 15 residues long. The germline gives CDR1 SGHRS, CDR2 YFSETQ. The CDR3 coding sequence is TGCGCCAGCAGCTCCCGGTCTAGCGGGGGGAATGAGCAGTTCTTC. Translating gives CASSSRSSGGNEQFF.

The CDR3 spells CATSGGWGPQHF. CDR3 coding DNA: TGTGCTACCTCCGGGGGCTGGGGGCCCCAGCATTTT. The V gene is TRBV12-5, the J gene TRBJ1-5; D perhaps matches TRBD1 (6 bases). The CDR3 is made up of 12 amino acids. Germline V gives CDR1 LGHNT, CDR2 FRNRAP. Trimming removed 10 bases at V and 9 bases at J, with 16 bases between.

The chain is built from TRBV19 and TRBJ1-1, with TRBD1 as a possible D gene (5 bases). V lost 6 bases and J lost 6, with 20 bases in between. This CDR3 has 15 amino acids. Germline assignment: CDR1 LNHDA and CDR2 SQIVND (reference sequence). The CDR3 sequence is CASSAVWGGDAEAFF. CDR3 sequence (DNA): TGTGCCAGTAGCGCCGTATGGGGGGGGGACGCTGAAGCTTTCTTT. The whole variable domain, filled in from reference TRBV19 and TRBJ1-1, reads DGGITQSPKYLFRKEGQNVTLSCEQNLNHDAMYWYRQDPGQGLRLIYYSQIVNDFQKGDIAEGYSVSREKKESFPLTVTSAQKNPTAFYLCASSAVWGGDAEAFFGQGTRLTVV.

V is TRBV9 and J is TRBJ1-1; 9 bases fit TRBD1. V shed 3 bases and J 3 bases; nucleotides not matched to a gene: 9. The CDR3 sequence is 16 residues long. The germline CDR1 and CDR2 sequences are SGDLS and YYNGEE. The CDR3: CASSEIRDREDTEAFF. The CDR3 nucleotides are TGTGCCAGCAGCGAGATCCGGGACAGGGAGGACACTGAAGCTTTCTTT.

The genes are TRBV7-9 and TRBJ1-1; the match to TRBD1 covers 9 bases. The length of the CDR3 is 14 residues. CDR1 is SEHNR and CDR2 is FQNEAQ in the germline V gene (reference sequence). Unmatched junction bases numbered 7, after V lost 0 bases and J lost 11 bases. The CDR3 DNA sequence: TGTGCCAGCAGCTTAGCAAGGGACAGGGCCGAGGCTTTCTTT. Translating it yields CASSLARDRAEAFF. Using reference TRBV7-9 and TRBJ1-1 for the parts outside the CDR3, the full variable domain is DTGVSQNPRHKITKRGQNVTFRCDPISEHNRLYWYRQTLGQGPEFLTYFQNEAQLEKSRLLSDRFSAERPKGSFSTLEIQRTEQGDSAMYLCASSLARDRAEAFFGQGTRLTVV.

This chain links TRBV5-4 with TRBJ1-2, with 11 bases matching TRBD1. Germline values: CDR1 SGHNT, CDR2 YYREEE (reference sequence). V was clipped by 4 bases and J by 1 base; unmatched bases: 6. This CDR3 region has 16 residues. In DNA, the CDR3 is TGTGCCAGCAGCCCAGGACAGGGGGCAGTTAACTATGGCTACACCTTC. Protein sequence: CASSPGQGAVNYGYTF.

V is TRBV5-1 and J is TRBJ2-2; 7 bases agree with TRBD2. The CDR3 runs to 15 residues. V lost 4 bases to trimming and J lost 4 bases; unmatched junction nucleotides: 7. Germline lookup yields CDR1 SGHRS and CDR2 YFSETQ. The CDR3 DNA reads TGCGCCAGCAGCCCGGGGACTACCTTCACCGGGGAGCTGTTTTTT. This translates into CASSPGTTFTGELFF.

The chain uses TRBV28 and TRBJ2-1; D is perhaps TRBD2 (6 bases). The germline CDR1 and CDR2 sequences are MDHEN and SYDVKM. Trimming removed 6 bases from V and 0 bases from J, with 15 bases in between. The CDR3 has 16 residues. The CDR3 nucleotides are TGTGCCAGCAGACCCCCGGGACTCAGCTCCTACAATGAGCAGTTCTTC. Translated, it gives CASRPPGLSSYNEQFF.

The CDR3 DNA is TGTGCCAGCAGCTTAGTGGGTTTGCCAGTCGATAACTATGGCTACACCTTC. Encoded protein: CASSLVGLPVDNYGYTF. The gene calls are TRBV13 and TRBJ1-2; D remains unclear. The V end lost 1 base, the J end lost 1 base, and 16 bases lay between the germline ends. Germline values: CDR1 PRHDT, CDR2 FYEKMQ (reference sequence). The CDR3 sequence is 17 residues long.

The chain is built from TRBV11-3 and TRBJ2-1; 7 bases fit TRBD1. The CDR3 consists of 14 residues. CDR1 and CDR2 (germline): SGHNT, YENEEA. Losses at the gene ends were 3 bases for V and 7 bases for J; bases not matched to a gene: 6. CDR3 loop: CASSLGQTGNEQFF. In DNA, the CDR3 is TGTGCCAGCAGCTTGGGACAGACGGGTAATGAGCAGTTCTTC. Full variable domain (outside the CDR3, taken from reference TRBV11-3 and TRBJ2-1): EAGVVQSPRYKIIEKKQPVAFWCNPISGHNTLYWYLQNLGQGPELLIRYENEEAVDDSQLPKDRFSAERLKGVDSTLKIQPAELGDSAVYLCASSLGQTGNEQFFGPGTRLTVL.

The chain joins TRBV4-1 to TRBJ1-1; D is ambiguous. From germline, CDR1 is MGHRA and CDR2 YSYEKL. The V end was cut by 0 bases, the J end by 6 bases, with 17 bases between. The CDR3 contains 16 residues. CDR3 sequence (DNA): TGCGCCAGCAGCCAAGACAGGCCGGGCCAACGCGCTGAAGCTTTCTTT. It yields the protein CASSQDRPGQRAEAFF.

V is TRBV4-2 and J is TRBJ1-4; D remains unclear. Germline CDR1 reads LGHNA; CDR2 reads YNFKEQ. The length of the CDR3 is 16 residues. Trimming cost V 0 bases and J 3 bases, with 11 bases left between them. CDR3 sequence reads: CASSQDWREPNEKLFF. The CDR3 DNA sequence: TGTGCCAGCAGCCAAGATTGGAGAGAACCTAATGAAAAACTGTTTTTT.

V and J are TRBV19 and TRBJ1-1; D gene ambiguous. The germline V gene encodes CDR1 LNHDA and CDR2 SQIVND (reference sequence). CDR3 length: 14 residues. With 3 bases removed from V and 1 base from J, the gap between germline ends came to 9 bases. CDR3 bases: TGTGCCAGTAGTATCTCCTTGACGAACACTGAAGCTTTCTTT. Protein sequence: CASSISLTNTEAFF.

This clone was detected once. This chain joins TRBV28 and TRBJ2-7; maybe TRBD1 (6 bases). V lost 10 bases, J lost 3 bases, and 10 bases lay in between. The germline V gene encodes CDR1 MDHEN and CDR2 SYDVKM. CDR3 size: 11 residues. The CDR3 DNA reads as TGTGCCACAGGGGAAAACTACGAGCAGTACTTC. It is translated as CATGENYEQYF.

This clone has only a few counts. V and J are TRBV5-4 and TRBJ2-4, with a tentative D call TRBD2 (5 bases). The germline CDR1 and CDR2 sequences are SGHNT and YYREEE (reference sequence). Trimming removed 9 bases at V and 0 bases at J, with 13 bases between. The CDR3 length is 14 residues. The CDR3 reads CATALDLAKNIQYF. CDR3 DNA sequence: TGTGCCACCGCACTAGACCTAGCCAAAAACATTCAGTACTTC.

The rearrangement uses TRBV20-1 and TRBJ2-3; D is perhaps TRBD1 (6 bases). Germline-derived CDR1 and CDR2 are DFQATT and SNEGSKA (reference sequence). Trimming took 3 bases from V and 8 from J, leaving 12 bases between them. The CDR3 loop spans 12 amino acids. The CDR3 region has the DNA TGCAGTGCTAGTCAGGGGACGGCTACGCAGTATTTT. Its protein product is CSASQGTATQYF.

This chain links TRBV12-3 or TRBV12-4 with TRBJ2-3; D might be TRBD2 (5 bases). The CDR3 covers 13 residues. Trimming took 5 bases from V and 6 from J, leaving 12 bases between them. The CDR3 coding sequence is TGTGCCAGCAGTGGACTTCGGCGGGATACGCAGTATTTT. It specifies CASSGLRRDTQYF.

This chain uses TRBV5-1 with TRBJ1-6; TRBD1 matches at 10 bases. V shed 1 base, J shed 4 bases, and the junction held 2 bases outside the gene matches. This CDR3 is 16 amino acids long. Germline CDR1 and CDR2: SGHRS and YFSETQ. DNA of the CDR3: TGCGCCAGCAGCTTGAAGGGACAGGGGTATAATTCACCCCTCCACTTT. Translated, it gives CASSLKGQGYNSPLHF.

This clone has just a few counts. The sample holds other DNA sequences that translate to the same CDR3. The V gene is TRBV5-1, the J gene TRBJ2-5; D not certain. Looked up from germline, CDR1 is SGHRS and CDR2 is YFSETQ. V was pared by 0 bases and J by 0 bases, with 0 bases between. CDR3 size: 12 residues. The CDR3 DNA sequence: TGCGCCAGCAGCTTGGACCAAGAGACCCAGTACTTC. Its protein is CASSLDQETQYF.